This TCR beta chain is from a study of vaccination effects on CD4 cells after COVID-19. The method was immunoSEQ multiplex PCR; TCRdb's version includes in-frame clones alone and lacks a portion of them. In the table there are 25,000 to 30,000 clones, about 70% of which are singletons. Overall study results and limits: At late timepoints after vaccination, vaccine- and infection-induced clones shrank markedly. The vaccine-induced clones of healthy vaccinees included only 1 of 255 that cross-reacted with common cold coronaviruses.

Only a few counts were recorded for this clone. What it binds is not known. With 3 bases removed from V and 1 base from J, the gap between germline ends came to 10 bases. Germline V gives CDR1 MNHEY, CDR2 SVGAGI. This CDR3 region has 15 residues. Peptide-pool stimulation followed by sequencing identified expanded antigen-specific CD4+ clonotypes in the ViraFEST assay. Following culture for 9 to 11 days, CD4+ T cells were isolated. Recipients of the vaccine had no prior SARS-CoV-2 infection and negative nucleocapsid antibodies. They grew a few million PBMC in each well, adding around 10 IU/ml IL-2 and 8.5 to 10 ug/ml peptides. A half-medium replacement with IL-2 medium was carried out on days 3 and 7.

The V and J genes are TRBV6-5 and TRBJ1-5; D is possibly TRBD1 (5 bases). This material consisted of CD4+ T cells from PBMCs cultured with HCoV-NL63 spike peptides, taken before COVID-19 vaccination. The TCR sequence derives from a human donor who received a COVID-19 vaccine. CDR3 nucleotides: TGTGCCAGCAGTTATACTTCAGGGAGCAATCAGCCCCAGCATTTT. It codes for CASSYTSGSNQPQHF.